The 16 T cell receptor beta chains below come from one sample, sequenced in a study of cytomegalovirus exposure and HLA in healthy donors. The PCR ran on 60 Vbeta and 13 Jbeta primers. Using immunoSEQ multiplex PCR, the repertoire was profiled, and TCRdb retains in-frame clones only, with some absent. The data hold fewer than 250,000 clones, with almost 75% observed a single time. The source material was PBMCs. The source is a woman in her 30s in good health and CMV-seropositive.

The V call is TRBV7-9, the J call TRBJ2-1, with 12 bases that match TRBD2. V was clipped by 7 bases and J by 7 bases; unmatched bases: 11. CDR3 size: 16 residues. Germline lookup yields CDR1 SEHNR and CDR2 FQNEAQ (reference sequence). The CDR3 DNA sequence: TGTGCCAGCACCGGGACTAGCGGGTATCCGTGGAATGAGCAGTTCTTC. Its translation: CASTGTSGYPWNEQFF.

This clone was seen only a few times. One end of the junction is discordant with germline, which a read error may explain. This chain links TRBV7-7 with TRBJ2-5; 7 nucleotides agree with TRBD2. CDR1 SSHAT and CDR2 FNYEAQ come from the germline V gene (reference sequence). The CDR3 totals 13 residues. Written as DNA, the CDR3 is TGTGCTAGCAGCTTAGAGCGGGAAGAGAACCAGTACTTC. Encoded protein: CASSLEREENQYF.

The chain joins TRBV6-1 to TRBJ2-1, with D unresolved. This CDR3 has 14 residues. The germline V gene has CDR1 MNHNS and CDR2 SASEGT. With 7 bases removed from V and 4 bases from J, the gap between germline ends came to 14 bases. Here the CDR3 reads CASKYLQIYNEQFF. In DNA form, the CDR3 reads TGTGCCAGCAAGTATTTGCAGATTTACAATGAGCAGTTCTTC.

The genes are TRBV9 and TRBJ1-2; D not resolved. This CDR3 comprises 15 residues. CDR1 and CDR2 from the germline V gene are SGDLS and YYNGEE. V was cut by 0 bases and J by 4 bases, with 13 bases left in between. This chain's CDR3 is CASSVVAGTSYGYTF. The CDR3 bases are TGTGCCAGCAGCGTAGTGGCAGGAACCAGCTATGGCTACACCTTC.

The chain employs TRBV15 and TRBJ1-1; D is unresolved. CDR1 and CDR2 from the germline V gene are LNHNV and YYDKDF (reference sequence). V lost 5 bases to trimming and J lost 0 bases, with 10 bases between them. This CDR3 spans 14 amino acids. CDR3: CATSPVRMNTEAFF. The CDR3 DNA follows: TGTGCCACCAGCCCCGTGAGGATGAACACTGAAGCTTTCTTT.

This clone is a singleton in its sample. The chain carries TRBV7-6 and TRBJ2-5, with 8 bases lining up with TRBD2. From germline, CDR1 is SGHVS and CDR2 FNYEAQ. This CDR3 spans 14 amino acids. The V and J ends lost 6 bases and 5 bases, in that order; junction bases with no gene match: 8. CDR3 residues: CASSKAGAGETQYF. Written as DNA, the CDR3 is TGTGCCAGCAGTAAAGCGGGAGCAGGGGAGACCCAGTACTTC.

This clone was counted a few times. The chain joins TRBV2 to TRBJ2-3; D call uncertain. V was pared by 1 base and J by 2 bases, with 10 bases between. The CDR3 runs to 15 residues. CDR1 and CDR2 from the germline V gene are SNHLY and FYNNEI. The CDR3 bases are TGTGCCAGCAGTGAAGAGCAGGCTATCACAGATACGCAGTATTTT. This codes for CASSEEQAITDTQYF.

V and J are TRBV5-1 and TRBJ2-7, with a tentative D call TRBD1 (5 bases). The CDR3 is made up of 15 amino acids. The ends were cut back, 4 bases at V and 2 bases at J, with 16 bases in the middle. From germline, CDR1 is SGHRS and CDR2 YFSETQ. The CDR3 reads CASSVATGPTYEQYF. DNA of the CDR3: TGCGCCAGCAGCGTAGCCACAGGTCCCACCTACGAGCAGTACTTC.

In this sample, this clone turned up a few times. The chain employs TRBV5-4 and TRBJ2-2; maybe TRBD1 (5 bases). Trimming pared 7 bases from V and 5 bases from J, leaving 18 bases between. CDR3 length: 15 residues. Germline CDR1 SGHNT, CDR2 YYREEE (reference sequence). The DNA for the CDR3 is TGTGCCAGCGGGCAGGGTTTGGCAAAGACCGGGGAGCTGTTTTTT. It encodes CASGQGLAKTGELFF.

This chain connects TRBV6-5 to TRBJ2-7; 14 bases are shared with TRBD2. This CDR3 is built from 15 residues. J was trimmed by 7 bases and V by 5 bases; bases with no gene match: 7. From germline, CDR1 is MNHEY and CDR2 SVGAGI. CDR3 amino acids: CASSLAGTSGSEQYF. The CDR3 bases are TGTGCCAGCAGTCTCGCCGGGACTAGCGGGAGTGAGCAGTACTTC.

The chain has TRBV6-5 and TRBJ2-7; tentative D call: TRBD2 (6 bases). V was cut by 2 bases and J by 4 bases, with 15 bases left in between. The CDR3 totals 15 residues. In germline, CDR1 is MNHEY, CDR2 SVGAGI. CDR3 loop: CASSYAGGGGYEQYF. Written as DNA, the CDR3 is TGTGCCAGCAGTTACGCCGGGGGAGGCGGGTACGAGCAGTACTTC.

The rearrangement joins TRBV9 to TRBJ2-1; TRBD2 agrees at 10 bases. The J segment lost 3 bases and the V segment lost 3 bases, leaving 3 bases of the junction unmatched. There are 15 residues in the CDR3. Germline lookup yields CDR1 SGDLS and CDR2 YYNGEE. The CDR3: CASSAASGSYNEQFF. The CDR3 nucleotides read TGTGCCAGCAGCGCCGCTAGCGGGAGCTACAATGAGCAGTTCTTC.

About this clone itself: The junction does not match germline at one end; this may be a read error. The chain combines TRBV7-9 with TRBJ2-7; 9 nucleotides align to TRBD1. CDR1 and CDR2 from the germline V gene are SEHNR and FQNEAQ (reference sequence). The CDR3 is 16 residues long. CDR3 protein: CSSSPGDRVSKDEQYF. The DNA for the CDR3 is TGTTCCAGCAGTCCCGGGGACAGGGTTTCTAAGGACGAGCAGTACTTC. Supplemented by reference TRBV7-9 and TRBJ2-7, the full variable domain reads DTGVSQNPRHKITKRGQNVTFRCDPISEHNRLYWYRQTLGQGPEFLTYFQNEAQLEKSRLLSDRFSAERPKGSFSTLEIQRTEQGDSAMYLCSSSPGDRVSKDEQYFGPGTRLTVT.

This chain uses TRBV28 with TRBJ1-2; D call uncertain. Trimming cost V 3 bases and J 0 bases, with 17 bases left between them. This CDR3 has 17 amino acids. CDR1 is MDHEN and CDR2 is SYDVKM in the germline V gene. CDR3 sequence: CASSFAAGDPSNYGYTF. The CDR3 DNA follows: TGTGCCAGCAGTTTCGCGGCGGGAGACCCCTCTAACTATGGCTACACCTTC.

The chain couples TRBV4-2 to TRBJ2-1; 9 bases fit TRBD2. V lost 0 bases, J lost 4 bases, and 7 bases stayed unmatched. The CDR3 extends over 17 amino acids. Germline V gene lookup returns CDR1 LGHNA and CDR2 YNFKEQ. The CDR3 nucleotides read TGTGCCAGCAGCCAAGAAGGTAGCGGGAGCCCATACAATGAGCAGTTCTTC. This translates into CASSQEGSGSPYNEQFF.

Concerning this clone itself: This sample also contains other DNA sequences that code for the same CDR3. V is TRBV5-1 and J is TRBJ1-1, with D maybe TRBD1 (5 bases). The germline V and J ends were trimmed by 2 bases and 1 base, with 6 bases remaining between them. This CDR3 is 13 amino acids long. CDR1 SGHRS and CDR2 YFSETQ come from the germline V gene. CDR3 in amino acids: CASSFTGNTEAFF. DNA of the CDR3: TGCGCCAGCAGCTTCACAGGGAACACTGAAGCTTTCTTT.